The 9 T cell receptor beta chains below were found in one sample sequenced in a study of T cell responses to AZD1222 COVID-19 vaccine. TCRdb keeps only in-frame clones here, not all; method: immunoSEQ multiplex PCR. The sample gives 85,000 to 130,000 clones, 80% to 90% of which show up once; less than 9.5% is in the top ten. This specimen consisted of peripheral blood, obtained on day 0 of AZD1222 vaccination. These TCRs come from an adult in good health.

The chain recombines TRBV28 with TRBJ1-1, with D unresolved. The length of the CDR3 is 11 residues. CDR1 MDHEN and CDR2 SYDVKM come from the germline V gene. The V gene lost 7 bases and the J gene lost 4 bases, with 7 bases spanning the gap. CDR3: CASITSTEAFF. CDR3 DNA: TGTGCCAGCATCACGAGCACTGAAGCTTTCTTT.

V gene TRBV20-1 combines with J gene TRBJ1-2; D gene ambiguous. Trimming stripped 3 bases from V and 8 bases from J, with 16 bases between. Germline V CDR1 and CDR2: DFQATT, SNEGSKA (reference sequence). This CDR3 region has 13 residues. The CDR3 DNA is TGCAGTGCTAGTGTTCCCGCCACGGGGGGCTACACCTTC. Translation: CSASVPATGGYTF.

A single count supports this clone. V and J are TRBV18 and TRBJ2-7; possible D gene TRBD1, 6 bases. Germline V gene lookup returns CDR1 KGHSH and CDR2 LQKENI. Trimming took off 3 bases at V and 6 bases at J, with 15 bases between the two ends. This CDR3 contains 14 residues. CDR3 residues: CASSPGAQPGEQYF. CDR3 nucleotide sequence: TGTGCCAGCTCACCGGGGGCACAGCCTGGCGAGCAGTACTTC.

The genes are TRBV9 and TRBJ2-1; 8 bases are shared with TRBD2. Germline V gene sequence: CDR1 SGDLS, CDR2 YYNGEE. The CDR3 runs to 18 residues. The junction had 12 bases not matched to a gene; V was cut back by 4 bases and J by 0 bases. This CDR3 is CASSFPRGGEGSYNEQFF. Written as DNA, the CDR3 is TGTGCCAGCAGCTTCCCCCGGGGGGGGGAGGGCTCCTACAATGAGCAGTTCTTC.

The sample holds one count of this clone. The J gene is TRBJ1-3, the V gene TRBV6-6; weak D call: TRBD1 (6 bases). Between the trimmed V and J ends, which lost 10 bases and 3 bases, there was a span of 13 bases. CDR1 is MNHNY, CDR2 SVGAGI, per germline (reference sequence). This CDR3 contains 13 residues. The CDR3 bases are TGTGCCATCGCACAGGGTAGTGGAAACACCATATATTTT. The encoded protein is CAIAQGSGNTIYF.

The rearrangement joins TRBV9 to TRBJ1-4; D unclear. The length of the CDR3 is 16 residues. Trimming removed 0 bases from V and 4 bases from J, with 13 bases in between. Germline V gene lookup returns CDR1 SGDLS and CDR2 YYNGEE. As DNA, the CDR3 is TGTGCCAGCAGCGTAGCTCCTATGGAGGATAATGAAAAACTGTTTTTT. Its protein product is CASSVAPMEDNEKLFF. Looking up the rest from reference TRBV9 and TRBJ1-4 gives the full variable domain: DSGVTQTPKHLITATGQRVTLRCSPRSGDLSVYWYQQSLDQGLQFLIQYYNGEERAKGNILERFSAQQFPDLHSELNLSSLELGDSALYFCASSVAPMEDNEKLFFGSGTQLSVL.

The V and J genes are TRBV25-1 and TRBJ1-2; D ambiguous. Germline CDR1 and CDR2: MGHDK and SYGVNS. The CDR3 loop spans 15 amino acids. V lost 2 bases and J 6 bases, leaving 16 bases between the germline ends. CDR3 sequence (DNA): TGTGCCAGCAGTGAAGTAATGGGGAGGGAGAATGGCTACACCTTC. It translates to CASSEVMGRENGYTF.

V and J are TRBV6-5 and TRBJ2-2; possibly TRBD1 for D (7 bases). The CDR3 covers 15 residues. V lost 8 bases and J lost 4, with 17 bases in between. Germline-derived CDR1 and CDR2 are MNHEY and SVGAGI. The CDR3 DNA follows: TGTGCCAGCTATCTCAGACAGGGAGGCACCGGGGAGCTGTTTTTT. Its protein product is CASYLRQGGTGELFF.

The J gene is TRBJ2-7, the V gene TRBV4-1; 13 nucleotides align to TRBD2. Germline V gene lookup returns CDR1 MGHRA and CDR2 YSYEKL. The CDR3 has 18 amino acids. With V trimmed by 1 base and J by 3 bases, 9 bases remained unmatched. DNA for the CDR3: TGCGCCAGCAGCCAAGGGGGTAGGGGGACTAGCGGGAACTACGAGCAGTACTTC. Translation gives CASSQGGRGTSGNYEQYF.